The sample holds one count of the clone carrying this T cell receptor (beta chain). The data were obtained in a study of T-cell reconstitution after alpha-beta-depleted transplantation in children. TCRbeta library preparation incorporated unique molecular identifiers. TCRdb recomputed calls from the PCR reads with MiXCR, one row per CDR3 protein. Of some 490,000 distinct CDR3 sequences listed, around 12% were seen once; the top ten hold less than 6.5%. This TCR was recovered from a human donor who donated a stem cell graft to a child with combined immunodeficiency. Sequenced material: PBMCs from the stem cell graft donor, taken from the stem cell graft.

DNA of the CDR3: TGTGCCAGCAGCTCGGTGGGGACAGGGGGTTCCAAAAACATTCAGTACTTC. This gives the protein CASSSVGTGGSKNIQYF. The J gene is TRBJ2-4, the V gene TRBV11-2, with 11 bases identical to TRBD1. CDR1 is SGHAT and CDR2 is FQNNGV in the germline V gene. The CDR3 has 17 residues. The J segment lost 2 bases and the V segment lost 4 bases, leaving 7 bases of the junction unmatched.